Below, 2 T cell receptor beta chains from the same sample are listed, as sequenced in a study of T cell responses to AZD1222 COVID-19 vaccine (dated by TCRdb to about 2021). The label giving this sample's time point can be read as: baseline before first vaccination. Library preparation was by the immunoSEQ multiplex PCR assay. This immuneACCESS table, as held by TCRdb, lists in-frame sequences with V and J called but not all clones. Of the missing ones, under half trace to an unresolved V gene in checked studies; the others have no known cause. The table for this sample lists approximately 100,000 clones; about 90% of them were counted only once. Around 7% of the sample goes to the ten largest clones. The sequences come from peripheral blood, collected on day 0 of AZD1222 vaccination. All receptors come from an adult in good health.

The chain uses TRBV7-9 and TRBJ1-5; a possible D gene is TRBD1 (6 bases). V was cut by 3 bases and J by 1 base, with 7 bases left in between. This CDR3 is 14 amino acids long. The germline V gene has CDR1 SEHNR and CDR2 FQNEAQ (reference sequence). CDR3 DNA: TGTGCCAGCAGCTTGAGGGGGAGCAATCAGCCCCAGCATTTT. Amino acids: CASSLRGSNQPQHF.

The chain has TRBV7-2 and TRBJ2-1; 10 nucleotides line up with TRBD2. After removal of 2 bases from V and 7 bases from J, the junction contained 5 bases not matched to a gene. CDR1 is SGHTA, CDR2 FQGNSA, per germline. This CDR3 region has 15 residues. Here the CDR3 DNA reads TGTGCCAGCAGCTTACGGCAGCGGGAGGGGAATGAGCAGTTCTTC. Amino acid sequence: CASSLRQREGNEQFF.